Following are 30 T cell receptor beta chains from one sample sequenced in a study of CD8+CD57+ T cells in acquired aplastic anemia. Genomic DNA, the template, was used for profiling of the TCR beta VDJ and CDR3. TCRdb redid the calling of the reads with MiXCR, one entry per CDR3 protein. The data show roughly 240,000 distinct CDR3 sequences, with around half seen just once and less than 9% held by the top ten. Patients who underwent sequencing had shown CD8+CD57+ cell expansion by flow cytometry. The specimen was sorted CD4+, CD8+, or CD8+CD57+ T cells (not recorded which) from PBMCs. These receptors originate from a human donor with aplastic anemia.

In this sample, this clonotype turned up a few times. This chain connects TRBV18 to TRBJ1-1, with TRBD1 matching 10 bases. V was clipped by 3 bases and J by 3 bases; unmatched bases: 13. CDR3 size: 18 residues. Germline V gene data show CDR1 as KGHSH and CDR2 as LQKENI. The CDR3 DNA reads as TGTGCCAGCTCACCGGAGGGACAGGGGATGTTATTGGACACTGAAGCTTTCTTT. It encodes CASSPEGQGMLLDTEAFF.

This rearrangement joins TRBV24-1 to TRBJ2-2; D could derive from TRBD1 or TRBD2 (5 bases each). With 0 bases removed from V and 4 bases from J, the gap between germline ends came to 11 bases. Germline CDR1 and CDR2: KGHDR and SFDVKD. This CDR3 contains 16 residues. DNA of the CDR3: TGTGCCACCAGTGATTTGCAGAGGGGCGGCACCGGGGAGCTGTTTTTT. It codes for CATSDLQRGGTGELFF.

This clonotype was recorded a few times. This chain links TRBV5-1 with TRBJ1-6, with TRBD1 identical over 7 bases. Germline lookup yields CDR1 SGHRS and CDR2 YFSETQ. CDR3 length: 14 residues. J gave up 9 bases and V 3 bases, and 6 bases lay outside the gene matches. The CDR3 DNA reads as TGCGCCAGCAGCTCAGAGACAGGGAGTTCACCCCTCCACTTT. Its protein is CASSSETGSSPLHF.

The J gene is TRBJ2-2, the V gene TRBV7-6; TRBD1 matches 9 bases. V shed 5 bases, J shed 7 bases, and the junction held 8 bases outside the gene matches. The germline CDR1 and CDR2 sequences are SGHVS and FNYEAQ. This CDR3 comprises 15 residues. CDR3 loop: CASSNRDRENGELFF. CDR3 in DNA: TGTGCCAGCAGCAATCGGGACAGGGAGAACGGGGAGCTGTTTTTT.

The chain joins TRBV7-9 to TRBJ2-7; TRBD2 matches 7 bases. The CDR3 is made up of 15 amino acids. The V gene's germline CDR1 is SEHNR and CDR2 FQNEAQ (reference sequence). The J segment lost 5 bases and the V segment lost 5 bases, leaving 12 bases of the junction unmatched. The CDR3 loop reads CASSLPRRGVDEQYF. The DNA for the CDR3 is TGTGCCAGCAGCCTTCCAAGACGGGGGGTCGACGAGCAGTACTTC.

The sample holds one count of this clonotype. V is TRBV2 and J is TRBJ1-5; no reliable D call. Per germline, CDR1 SNHLY and CDR2 FYNNEI. V was shortened by 2 bases and J by 5 bases, with 10 bases between the two germline ends. This CDR3 has 14 residues. CDR3 in amino acids: CASSETGRDQPQHF. CDR3 bases: TGTGCCAGCAGTGAAACTGGGCGGGATCAGCCCCAGCATTTT.

A note on this clonotype: The junction differs from germline at one of its ends, possibly a read error. This chain connects TRBV5-8 to TRBJ1-2, with a tentative D call TRBD1 (5 bases). From germline, CDR1 is SGHTS and CDR2 YDEGEE. This CDR3 spans 14 amino acids. CDR3 nucleotides: TGCGCCAGCAGCTATCAGGGCTGGAACTATGGCTACACCTTC. Protein product: CASSYQGWNYGYTF.

This clonotype was counted once. A much larger clone differs by one base, so this may be a read error. The missing conserved phenylalanine or tryptophan at the end of this CDR3 makes a read error likely. This chain joins TRBV9 and TRBJ2-5, with D uncertain. V lost 6 bases and J lost 2, with 14 bases in between. CDR1 is SGDLS and CDR2 is YYNGEE in the germline V gene. This CDR3 is built from 14 residues. Here the CDR3 reads CASMVTIGQETQYS. CDR3 bases: TGTGCCAGCATGGTAACGATTGGACAAGAGACCCAGTACTCC.

The gene calls are TRBV9 and TRBJ1-5, with D unclear. V gave up 0 bases and J gave up 9 bases, with 7 bases separating them. The CDR3 is 12 residues long. Germline assignment: CDR1 SGDLS and CDR2 YYNGEE. As DNA, the CDR3 is TGTGCCAGCAGCGTAGAGGACGGGCCCCAGCATTTT. This sequence encodes CASSVEDGPQHF. Full variable domain (missing parts from reference TRBV9 and TRBJ1-5): DSGVTQTPKHLITATGQRVTLRCSPRSGDLSVYWYQQSLDQGLQFLIQYYNGEERAKGNILERFSAQQFPDLHSELNLSSLELGDSALYFCASSVEDGPQHFGDGTRLSIL.

Concerning this clonotype: One end of the junction varies from germline; a read error may be responsible. The genes are TRBV19 and TRBJ1-2; no definite D call. Per the germline V gene, CDR1 is LNHDA and CDR2 is SQIVND (reference sequence). The CDR3 spans 16 residues. This CDR3 reads CASSNQFTDQYYGYTF. The CDR3 nucleotides are TGTGCCAGTAGTAATCAGTTCACAGATCAGTACTACGGCTACACCTTC.

As to this clonotype: A much larger clone sits a single nucleotide away, making a read error possible. V usage is TRBV7-9 and J usage is TRBJ2-2; D is possibly TRBD1 (6 bases). CDR1 is SEHNR and CDR2 is FQNEAQ in the germline V gene (reference sequence). The CDR3 consists of 14 residues. V was cut by 4 bases and J by 1 base, with 7 bases left in between. The DNA of the CDR3 is TGTGCCAGCAGCTCCAGGGGGAACACCGGGGAGCTGTTTTTT. Protein sequence: CASSSRGNTGELFF.

This clonotype was detected a few times. The rearrangement joins TRBV24-1 to TRBJ2-2, with unresolved D. The CDR3 contains 11 residues. Germline CDR1 is KGHDR and CDR2 is SFDVKD. Trimming removed 5 bases at V and 5 bases at J, with 2 bases between. CDR3 coding DNA: TGTGCCACCAGTGGAACCGGGGAGCTGTTTTTT. Amino acid sequence: CATSGTGELFF.

This clonotype was recorded many times. This rearrangement joins TRBV6-5 to TRBJ1-1; 8 bases line up with TRBD1. Germline trimming cut 4 bases from V and 1 base from J; bases unmatched to any gene: 8. CDR3 length: 16 residues. Germline V lookup: CDR1 MNHEY, CDR2 SVGAGI. The CDR3 DNA reads TGTGCCAGCAGTTCCACACGACAGGGGAAGAACACTGAAGCTTTCTTT. This gives the protein CASSSTRQGKNTEAFF.

Concerning this clonotype itself: This may arise from a read error, as a much more abundant clone is one base away. This chain connects TRBV29-1 to TRBJ2-1; possible D gene TRBD1, 5 bases. CDR1 is SQVTM and CDR2 is ANQGSEA in the germline V gene. The V end was cut by 4 bases, the J end by 8 bases, with 9 bases between. The CDR3 runs 11 residues. The CDR3 loop reads CSVGRADEQFF. The CDR3, as DNA: TGCAGCGTTGGCAGGGCTGATGAGCAGTTCTTC.

The sample holds many counts of this clonotype. This chain connects TRBV5-1 to TRBJ1-2; possible D gene TRBD1, 5 bases. The germline gives CDR1 SGHRS, CDR2 YFSETQ. V gave up 5 bases and J gave up 6 bases, with 17 bases separating them. The CDR3 runs to 14 residues. The CDR3 protein is CASRYDRVLDGYTF. The CDR3 nucleotides are TGCGCCAGCAGATATGACAGAGTCCTCGATGGCTACACCTTC.

At least ten counts were recorded for this clonotype. The chain carries TRBV20-1 and TRBJ1-2; 8 bases are a match to TRBD1. Germline V gene data show CDR1 as DFQATT and CDR2 as SNEGSKA (reference sequence). V gave up 6 bases and J gave up 7 bases; unmatched junction bases: 7. This CDR3 comprises 12 residues. In DNA form, the CDR3 reads TGCAGTGCGGGGCAGGGGGCGCGTGGCTACACCTTC. It yields the protein CSAGQGARGYTF.

This clonotype was recorded many times. V and J are TRBV28 and TRBJ2-5, with 9 nucleotides matching TRBD1. Trimming removed 6 bases from V and 6 bases from J; junction bases left unmatched: 5. The length of the CDR3 is 13 residues. Germline CDR1 and CDR2: MDHEN and SYDVKM. The chain's CDR3 is CASSSTGGKTQYF. In DNA, the CDR3 is TGTGCCAGCAGCTCGACAGGGGGAAAGACCCAGTACTTC.

Notes on this clonotype: This could be a read error, since a much larger clone is one nucleotide away. The V gene is TRBV2, the J gene TRBJ2-1, with 8 positions matching TRBD2. The CDR3 is 12 amino acids. Germline CDR1 reads SNHLY; CDR2 reads FYNNEI. Losses at the gene ends were 11 bases for V and 7 bases for J; bases not matched to a gene: 7. The CDR3 bases are TGTGCCGGCCCGGGGGGGGTAAATGAGCAGTTCTTC. Its translation is CAGPGGVNEQFF.

In its sample, this clonotype was seen a few times. The chain is built from TRBV9 and TRBJ2-7; 8 bases fit TRBD2. The V segment lost 0 bases and the J segment 2 bases; nucleotides outside the gene matches: 10. From germline, CDR1 is SGDLS and CDR2 YYNGEE. The CDR3 covers 17 residues. The CDR3 DNA reads as TGTGCCAGCAGCGTAGATTACCTAGCGGGTTTAGCCTACGAGCAGTACTTC. As protein: CASSVDYLAGLAYEQYF.

This clonotype occurred many times. The gene calls are TRBV9 and TRBJ2-7; D is unresolved. The CDR3 is made up of 13 amino acids. V was shortened by 0 bases and J by 2 bases, with 6 bases between the two germline ends. Germline V gives CDR1 SGDLS, CDR2 YYNGEE. The CDR3 DNA sequence: TGTGCCAGCAGCGTAGGGCAGCCCTACGAGCAGTACTTC. Translating it yields CASSVGQPYEQYF.

This clonotype was counted ten times or more. This sequence joins TRBV9 and TRBJ2-2; no reliable D call. Germline V gene sequence: CDR1 SGDLS, CDR2 YYNGEE. Trimming removed 4 bases at V and 2 bases at J, with 6 bases between. The CDR3 length is 13 residues. As DNA, the CDR3 is TGTGCCAGCAGCACGAGTAACACCGGGGAGCTGTTTTTT. Amino acids: CASSTSNTGELFF.

Many counts were recorded for this clonotype. This rearrangement joins TRBV15 to TRBJ1-5; weak D call: TRBD1 (5 bases). Germline-derived CDR1 and CDR2 are LNHNV and YYDKDF (reference sequence). There are 14 residues in the CDR3. The ends were cut back, 8 bases at V and 4 bases at J, with 15 bases in the middle. The CDR3 reads CATAPGDSNQPQHF. The DNA for the CDR3 is TGTGCCACCGCGCCTGGGGACTCTAATCAGCCCCAGCATTTT. The full variable domain, rest sourced from reference TRBV15 and TRBJ1-5, is DAMVIQNPRYQVTQFGKPVTLSCSQTLNHNVMYWYQQKSSQAPKLLFHYYDKDFNNEADTPDNFQSRRPNTSFCFLDIRSPGLGDTAMYLCATAPGDSNQPQHFGDGTRLSIL.

A few counts support this clonotype. This sequence may be a read error, since a much larger clone differs from it by one base. The chain has TRBV9 and TRBJ2-2; D is unresolved. The CDR3 is 13 amino acids. Germline CDR1 reads SGDLS; CDR2 reads YYNGEE. Trimming cost V 5 bases and J 8 bases, with 13 bases left between them. The CDR3 loop is CASSNPDAGELFF. CDR3 bases: TGTGCCAGCAGTAACCCTGATGCAGGGGAGCTGTTTTTT.

The chain is built from TRBV12-3 or TRBV12-4 and TRBJ1-2; D ambiguous. V lost 5 bases and J 8 bases, leaving 12 bases between the germline ends. This CDR3 spans 12 amino acids. CDR3 in DNA: TGTGCCAGCAGTCCGATGACGGGAGGCTACACCTTC. Amino acid sequence: CASSPMTGGYTF.

The genes are TRBV24-1 and TRBJ1-2; 7 bases agree with TRBD1. Germline V gene data show CDR1 as KGHDR and CDR2 as SFDVKD. The CDR3 runs 16 residues. The V gene end was trimmed by 7 bases and the J gene end by 3 bases; junction bases not matched to a gene: 13. The CDR3 nucleotides read TGTGCCACCAGCGCTTCGGGAGGGGGCATTGACTATGGCTACACCTTC. This codes for CATSASGGGIDYGYTF.

This chain links TRBV7-2 with TRBJ2-5; 15 positions match TRBD2. Germline loops: CDR1 SGHTA, CDR2 FQGNSA. V shed 5 bases, J shed 3 bases, and the junction held 10 bases outside the gene matches. The CDR3 is made up of 18 amino acids. CDR3 in amino acids: CASSIPGLAGGTEETQYF. The CDR3 coding sequence is TGTGCCAGCAGCATTCCGGGACTAGCGGGGGGCACCGAAGAGACCCAGTACTTC.

In its sample, this clonotype was seen many times. The chain has TRBV5-1 and TRBJ2-7; maybe TRBD2 (6 bases). V was clipped by 3 bases and J by 4 bases, with 17 bases between them. The CDR3 totals 15 residues. The germline CDR1 and CDR2 sequences are SGHRS and YFSETQ. The CDR3 DNA sequence: TGCGCCAGCAGCTCCAGTAGCTGGGGGGTGTACGAGCAGTACTTC. This encodes CASSSSSWGVYEQYF.

At least ten counts were recorded for this clonotype. The chain employs TRBV28 and TRBJ2-7; no reliable D call. The CDR3 has 11 amino acids. CDR1 MDHEN and CDR2 SYDVKM come from the germline V gene. The V end was cut by 3 bases, the J end by 2 bases, with 2 bases between. CDR3 sequence (DNA): TGTGCCAGCAGTTTTACCTACGAGCAGTACTTC. Translated: CASSFTYEQYF.

This clonotype has ten or more counts. This chain joins TRBV27 and TRBJ1-1; 7 bases map to TRBD1. The CDR3 sequence is 14 residues long. Trimming removed 5 bases from V and 6 bases from J; junction bases left unmatched: 9. CDR1 and CDR2 from the germline V gene are MNHEY and SMNVEV (reference sequence). The DNA for the CDR3 is TGTGCCAGCAGTGTAAGGGGGCCCTTCGCTGAAGCTTTCTTT. This sequence encodes CASSVRGPFAEAFF.

In this sample, this clonotype turned up a few times. The chain carries TRBV15 and TRBJ2-2; 8 positions match TRBD2. V trimming: 0 bases; J trimming: 5 bases; junction bases outside the gene matches: 5. The CDR3 length is 16 residues. The germline CDR1 and CDR2 sequences are LNHNV and YYDKDF (reference sequence). In DNA, the CDR3 is TGTGCCACCAGCAGAGATCCGGGGGGGCGGACCGGGGAGCTGTTTTTT. It is translated as CATSRDPGGRTGELFF.